This TCR beta chain was sequenced for a study of blood T cell repertoires in COVID-19. Overall study context: There were acute and convalescent COVID-19 samples, and they came from the United States, Italy and Spain.

Profiling relied on immunoSEQ multiplex PCR, and the TCRdb table lists in-frame clones only, not all of them. The table shows about 53,000 clones, with roughly four fifths occurring only once. CDR3 length: 11 residues. Per the germline V gene, CDR1 is SGHKS and CDR2 is YYEKEE (reference sequence). Between the trimmed V and J ends, which lost 5 bases and 3 bases, there was a span of 6 bases. The chain has TRBV5-5 and TRBJ2-7; D gene ambiguous. The sample taken for sequencing was peripheral blood. The origin of this receptor is a human donor in a cohort sampled during active COVID-19. The CDR3 spells CASRRDYEQYF. CDR3 DNA: TGTGCCAGCAGAAGAGACTACGAGCAGTACTTC.